The 14 T cell receptor beta chains below were found in one sample sequenced in a study of OX40 agonist ivuxolimab in advanced cancers. TCRdb keeps only in-frame clones here, not all; method: immunoSEQ multiplex PCR. In the table there are 65,000 to 90,000 clones, roughly 82% of which are singletons. Sequences were derived from CD4+ or CD8+ T cells sorted from blood, sampled in a trial of the OX40 agonist ivuxolimab. The origin of the receptors is an adult with an advanced solid tumor such as melanoma, head and neck, liver or kidney cancer.

This chain joins TRBV11-2 and TRBJ1-1; the D is unclear. V lost 5 bases to trimming and J lost 5 bases, with 9 bases between them. Germline assignment: CDR1 SGHAT and CDR2 FQNNGV. CDR3 length: 12 amino acids. The CDR3 DNA follows: TGTGCCAGCAGCCCCTTCGTAACTGAAGCTTTCTTT. Its protein product is CASSPFVTEAFF.

This chain joins TRBV14 and TRBJ1-1; no firm D call. This CDR3 contains 13 residues. Germline values: CDR1 SGHDN, CDR2 FVKESK. Trimming stripped 6 bases from V and 5 bases from J, with 13 bases between. In DNA, the CDR3 is TGTGCCAGCAGTCCCACCCAGTGGACTGAAGCTTTCTTT. Translated, it gives CASSPTQWTEAFF.

Comment on this clone: Distinct nucleotide sequences in the sample also encode this CDR3. This chain connects TRBV9 to TRBJ1-4; D ambiguous. The CDR3 consists of 14 residues. Trimming stripped 0 bases from V and 3 bases from J, with 6 bases between. Germline V CDR1 and CDR2: SGDLS, YYNGEE. CDR3 sequence reads: CASSVGGANEKLFF. CDR3 bases: TGTGCCAGCAGCGTAGGAGGAGCTAATGAAAAACTGTTTTTT.

J is TRBJ1-2 and V is TRBV28; D call uncertain. Trimming took 7 bases from V and 8 from J, leaving 17 bases between them. There are 13 residues in the CDR3. Germline V CDR1 and CDR2: MDHEN, SYDVKM. The CDR3 here is CASTEDRVRGYTF. CDR3 DNA sequence: TGTGCCAGCACCGAGGACCGGGTAAGAGGCTACACCTTC.

V and J are TRBV25-1 and TRBJ1-6, with TRBD1 matching over 8 bases. Germline trimming cut 7 bases from V and 7 bases from J; bases unmatched to any gene: 6. The germline gives CDR1 MGHDK, CDR2 SYGVNS. The CDR3 length is 14 residues. The CDR3 DNA sequence: TGTGCCAGCACCCCGACAGGGGTAAATTCACCCCTCCACTTT. Its protein is CASTPTGVNSPLHF. Variable domain in full (rest from reference TRBV25-1 and TRBJ1-6): EADIYQTPRYLVIGTGKKITLECSQTMGHDKMYWYQQDPGMELHLIHYSYGVNSTEKGDLSSESTVSRIRTEHFPLTLESARPSHTSQYLCASTPTGVNSPLHFGNGTRLTVT.

In its sample, this clone was seen a few times. V is TRBV9 and J is TRBJ1-2; 8 nucleotides align to TRBD1. CDR3 length: 14 residues. The ends lost 2 bases at V and 6 bases at J; junction bases unmatched: 6. CDR1 is SGDLS, CDR2 YYNGEE, per germline. CDR3 DNA sequence: TGTGCCAGCAGCGTCCAGGACAGGGCTAATGGCTACACCTTC. It translates to CASSVQDRANGYTF. Full variable domain (outside the CDR3, taken from reference TRBV9 and TRBJ1-2): DSGVTQTPKHLITATGQRVTLRCSPRSGDLSVYWYQQSLDQGLQFLIQYYNGEERAKGNILERFSAQQFPDLHSELNLSSLELGDSALYFCASSVQDRANGYTFGSGTRLTVV.

The J gene is TRBJ2-1, the V gene TRBV19; TRBD2 matches 13 bases. Trimming took 5 bases from V and 5 from J; bases not matched to a gene: 9. Germline V gene sequence: CDR1 LNHDA, CDR2 SQIVND (reference sequence). There are 17 residues in the CDR3. CDR3 in amino acids: CASSPSSLAGGHNEQFF. Written as DNA, the CDR3 is TGTGCCAGTAGTCCCTCCTCACTAGCGGGGGGGCACAATGAGCAGTTCTTC.

This chain uses TRBV5-6 with TRBJ2-2; TRBD2 aligns across 7 bases. The junction had 7 bases not matched to a gene; V was cut back by 3 bases and J by 2 bases. The V gene's germline CDR1 is SGHDT and CDR2 YYEEEE. The CDR3 is 16 amino acids. CDR3 region: CASSSQRGTNTGELFF. CDR3 in DNA: TGTGCCAGCAGCTCACAGCGGGGAACAAACACCGGGGAGCTGTTTTTT.

The genes are TRBV7-3 and TRBJ2-2; 9 bases fit TRBD1. J gave up 7 bases and V 6 bases, and 12 bases lay outside the gene matches. CDR1 SGHTA and CDR2 FQGTGA come from the germline V gene. The CDR3 loop spans 16 amino acids. The CDR3: CASRFSGQGTNGELFF. The CDR3 DNA is TGTGCCAGCAGGTTCTCGGGACAGGGTACGAACGGGGAGCTGTTTTTT.

This chain joins TRBV4-2 and TRBJ1-1; 9 nucleotides align to TRBD1. V lost 0 bases and J lost 0; bases outside the gene matches: 5. Germline V CDR1 and CDR2: LGHNA, YNFKEQ. The CDR3 is 17 amino acids. CDR3: CASSQDGTGSLNTEAFF. The CDR3 coding sequence is TGTGCCAGCAGCCAAGACGGGACAGGGTCACTGAACACTGAAGCTTTCTTT.

The chain uses TRBV30 and TRBJ1-1, with unresolved D. The germline gives CDR1 GTSNPN, CDR2 SVGIG (reference sequence). V lost 2 bases to trimming and J lost 6 bases, with 4 bases between them. This CDR3 is built from 10 residues. This chain's CDR3 is CAWSPPEAFF. CDR3 sequence (DNA): TGTGCCTGGAGTCCCCCTGAAGCTTTCTTT. The entire variable domain, with the rest obtained from reference TRBV30 and TRBJ1-1, is as follows: SQTIHQWPATLVQPVGSPLSLECTVEGTSNPNLYWYRQAAGRGLQLLFYSVGIGQISSEVPQNLSASRPQDRQFILSSKKLLLSDSGFYLCAWSPPEAFFGQGTRLTVV.

The rearrangement uses TRBV11-2 and TRBJ1-2; 7 bases line up with TRBD1. V dropped 0 bases and J dropped 7; count of bases not matched to a gene: 8. This CDR3 region has 15 residues. Germline CDR1 is SGHAT and CDR2 is FQNNGV. This chain's CDR3 is CASSLDHRGSLGYTF. CDR3 bases: TGTGCCAGCAGCTTAGATCACAGGGGTTCTCTTGGCTACACCTTC.

This clone appeared a few times. The chain recombines TRBV5-1 with TRBJ1-2, with D unresolved. With 2 bases removed from V and 3 bases from J, the gap between germline ends came to 11 bases. Germline lookup yields CDR1 SGHRS and CDR2 YFSETQ. The CDR3 is 14 amino acids. The CDR3 reads CASSLHTADYGYTF. The DNA for the CDR3 is TGCGCCAGCAGCTTACACACAGCTGACTATGGCTACACCTTC.

The V call is TRBV5-5, the J call TRBJ1-4, with 8 positions matching TRBD1. Germline CDR1 and CDR2: SGHKS and YYEKEE (reference sequence). The CDR3 is made up of 16 amino acids. J was trimmed by 8 bases and V by 3 bases; bases with no gene match: 12. The CDR3 loop reads CASSSSTGQGWEKLFF. Written as DNA, the CDR3 is TGTGCCAGCAGCTCCTCCACCGGACAGGGATGGGAAAAACTGTTTTTT. Looking up the rest from reference TRBV5-5 and TRBJ1-4 gives the full variable domain: DAGVTQSPTHLIKTRGQQVTLRCSPISGHKSVSWYQQVLGQGPQFIFQYYEKEERGRGNFPDRFSARQFPNYSSELNVNALLLGDSALYLCASSSSTGQGWEKLFFGSGTQLSVL.